The present TCR beta chain was sequenced within a study of chemoradiotherapy in HPV16-positive cancers. General study results and limits: Functional assays defining HPV-specific T cells used only a couple of HPV16-positive patients.

This CDR3 is 16 amino acids long. The germline V gene has CDR1 LNHNV and CDR2 YYDKDF (reference sequence). V was clipped by 3 bases and J by 6 bases, with 15 bases between them. Sequencing used immunoSEQ multiplex PCR; TCRdb keeps in-frame clones, though not all of them. Altogether about 6,000 clones are present, 55% to 80% being singletons, with the ten largest covering approximately 9.9%. Worth noting for this clone: Its specificity is not known.

Sampling was carried out from a patient who underwent chemoradiotherapy. The chain uses TRBV15 and TRBJ1-6; no clear D. This TCR derives from a human donor with HPV-associated anogenital cancer. DNA for the CDR3: TGTGCCACCAGCAGTGACCCGTGGGCCGTTAATTCACCCCTCCACTTT. As protein: CATSSDPWAVNSPLHF.